Reported below is one T cell receptor beta chain. Its antigen remains unknown. This sample was taken from a study of T cell responses to AZD1222 COVID-19 vaccine. Germline V lookup: CDR1 LGHNA, CDR2 YNFKEQ. This CDR3 is 16 amino acids long. V was trimmed by 0 bases and J by 4 bases, leaving 15 bases between them. Sequencing was performed with immunoSEQ multiplex PCR; in TCRdb, only in-frame clones are kept and a portion is missing. The top ten hold 15% to 20% of the sample, which has tens of thousands of clones, roughly 84% seen once. Study findings and constraints: Spike as a whole was targeted by vaccine-associated CD4 TCRs, dominant at 160-218 and 743-854.

The TCR originated in an adult in good health. Material: peripheral blood, obtained on day 0 of AZD1222 vaccination. V usage is TRBV4-2 and J usage is TRBJ1-1; TRBD1 might be the D (6 bases). The CDR3 bases are TGTGCCAGCAGCCAAGATCGAGCAGGGGTCACCACTGAAGCTTTCTTT. Translating gives CASSQDRAGVTTEAFF.